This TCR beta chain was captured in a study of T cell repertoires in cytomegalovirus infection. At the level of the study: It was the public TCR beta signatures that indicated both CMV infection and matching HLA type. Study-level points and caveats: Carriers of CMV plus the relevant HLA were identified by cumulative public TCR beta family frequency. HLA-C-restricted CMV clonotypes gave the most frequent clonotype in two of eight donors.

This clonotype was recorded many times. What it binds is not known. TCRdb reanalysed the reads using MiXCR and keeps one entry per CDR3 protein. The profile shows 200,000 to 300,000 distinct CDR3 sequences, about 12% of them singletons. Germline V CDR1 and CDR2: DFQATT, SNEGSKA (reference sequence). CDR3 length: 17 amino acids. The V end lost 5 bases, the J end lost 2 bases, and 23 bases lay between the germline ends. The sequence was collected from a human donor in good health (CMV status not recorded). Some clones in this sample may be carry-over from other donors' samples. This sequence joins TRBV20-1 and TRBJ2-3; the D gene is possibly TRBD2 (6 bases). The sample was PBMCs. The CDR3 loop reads CSAAPGGSGLPTDTQYF. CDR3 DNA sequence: TGCAGTGCTGCCCCCGGGGGTAGCGGCCTTCCCACAGATACGCAGTATTTT.